This T cell receptor beta chain was observed in a study of blood T cell repertoires in COVID-19. Across the study: Material from acute and convalescent COVID-19 was sourced from the United States, Italy and Spain. In each case, the material was cDNA or gDNA derived from T cells, B-cell-depleted T cells, or PBMCs.

Recovery among Cohort 3 donors was established by two negative PCRs, clearance, or symptom resolution. This clone was observed many times. Clones were sequenced by immunoSEQ multiplex PCR, and TCRdb holds only the in-frame ones, with some missing. The repertoire includes about 280,000 clones, less than 85% of them detected once, and around 2.5% sits in the top ten. The CDR3 length is 15 residues. V lost 4 bases and J lost 4, with 13 bases in between. Germline CDR1 is SGHAT and CDR2 is FQDESV (reference sequence). This chain joins TRBV11-1 and TRBJ2-2, with D possibly matching TRBD2 (6 bases). The source is a woman aged 45-65 years who had recovered from COVID-19. Sample: PBMCs or T cells enriched from blood (not recorded which). The DNA for the CDR3 is TGTGCCAGCAGCTCCGGGACTGGCGGCACCGGGGAGCTGTTTTTT. Translation: CASSSGTGGTGELFF. Filled out from reference TRBV11-1 and TRBJ2-2, the complete variable domain reads EAEVAQSPRYKITEKSQAVAFWCDPISGHATLYWYRQILGQGPELLVQFQDESVVDDSQLPKDRFSAERLKGVDSTLKIQPAELGDSAMYLCASSSGTGGTGELFFGEGSRLTVL.